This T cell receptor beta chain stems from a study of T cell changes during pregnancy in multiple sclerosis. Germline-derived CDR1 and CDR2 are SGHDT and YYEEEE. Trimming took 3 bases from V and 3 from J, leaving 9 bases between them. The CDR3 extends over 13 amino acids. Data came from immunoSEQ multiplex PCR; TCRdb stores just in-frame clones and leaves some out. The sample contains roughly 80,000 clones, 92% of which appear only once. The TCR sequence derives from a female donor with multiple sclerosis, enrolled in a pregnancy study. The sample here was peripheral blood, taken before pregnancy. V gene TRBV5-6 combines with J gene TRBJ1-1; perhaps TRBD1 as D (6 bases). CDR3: CASSWGGDTEAFF. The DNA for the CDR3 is TGTGCCAGCAGCTGGGGGGGCGACACTGAAGCTTTCTTT.